These 27 T cell receptor beta chains were sequenced from one sample in a study of cytomegalovirus exposure and HLA in healthy donors. PCR was performed using 60 Vbeta and 13 Jbeta primers. The data were produced by immunoSEQ multiplex PCR, yet TCRdb's version contains in-frame clones alone and is incomplete. The sample records approximately 160,000 clones, 60% to 80% being singletons. Sequencing was performed on PBMCs. The receptors here all came from a male donor in good health and CMV-seronegative.

The chain links TRBV4-2 to TRBJ2-1; TRBD2 matches at 7 bases. This CDR3 has 14 amino acids. The germline V gene encodes CDR1 LGHNA and CDR2 YNFKEQ. V lost 1 base, J lost 7 bases, and 4 bases stayed unmatched. The CDR3 spells CASSQVAGDNEQFF. The CDR3 DNA sequence: TGTGCCAGCAGCCAAGTGGCGGGGGATAATGAGCAGTTCTTC.

The chain carries TRBV4-3 and TRBJ2-1; D is possibly TRBD2 (5 bases). V lost 0 bases to trimming and J lost 5 bases, with 11 bases between them. CDR1 is LGHNA, CDR2 YSLEER, per germline. This CDR3 has 15 amino acids. The DNA for the CDR3 is TGCGCCAGCAGCCAAGATTTCGCGGGTCACAATGAGCAGTTCTTC. Protein: CASSQDFAGHNEQFF.

In the case of this clone: At the DNA level, this CDR3 is encoded by other sequences in the same sample as well. This chain joins TRBV18 and TRBJ2-7; 7 nucleotides match TRBD1. There are 14 residues in the CDR3. Germline loops: CDR1 KGHSH, CDR2 LQKENI. V trimming: 2 bases; J trimming: 2 bases; junction bases outside the gene matches: 3. CDR3: CASSPTGAAYEQYF. DNA of the CDR3: TGTGCCAGCTCACCAACAGGGGCGGCCTACGAGCAGTACTTC.

The genes are TRBV29-1 and TRBJ2-7, with D possibly being TRBD2 (5 bases). In germline, CDR1 is SQVTM, CDR2 ANQGSEA. The V end lost 1 base, the J end lost 4 bases, and 20 bases lay between the germline ends. This CDR3 has 16 residues. CDR3: CSVEGPGSHTPYEQYF. DNA for the CDR3: TGCAGCGTTGAAGGTCCGGGGAGCCATACCCCTTACGAGCAGTACTTC.

This chain links TRBV5-1 with TRBJ2-5, with 9 bases aligning to TRBD2. In germline, CDR1 is SGHRS, CDR2 YFSETQ. The CDR3 runs 13 residues. With V trimmed by 4 bases and J by 3 bases, 1 base remained unmatched. The CDR3, as DNA: TGCGCCAGCAGCCAGCGGGGGGAAGAGACCCAGTACTTC. Residues: CASSQRGEETQYF.

The gene calls are TRBV27 and TRBJ2-7; 8 nucleotides match TRBD1. J was trimmed by 4 bases and V by 6 bases; bases with no gene match: 14. The germline V gene encodes CDR1 MNHEY and CDR2 SMNVEV (reference sequence). The CDR3 spans 16 residues. CDR3 sequence: CASSPGTGGSRYEQYF. The CDR3 DNA follows: TGTGCCAGCAGCCCCGGTACAGGGGGTTCTCGTTACGAGCAGTACTTC.

The V call is TRBV6-5, the J call TRBJ1-2; D might be TRBD1 (5 bases). This CDR3 spans 13 amino acids. V was trimmed by 6 bases and J by 2 bases, leaving 10 bases between them. Germline CDR1 MNHEY, CDR2 SVGAGI. CDR3 DNA: TGTGCCAGCAGCCGTGCAGGGAACTATGGCTACACCTTC. Translating it yields CASSRAGNYGYTF.

In its sample, this clone was seen a few times. The chain combines TRBV19 with TRBJ1-1; a weak D match, TRBD1 (6 bases). Germline CDR1 LNHDA, CDR2 SQIVND (reference sequence). Trimming left V 5 bases short and J 3 bases short, with 16 bases between. CDR3 length equals 15 residues. CDR3 region: CASSPWGGRDTEAFF. Here the CDR3 DNA reads TGTGCCAGTAGTCCTTGGGGGGGCAGGGACACTGAAGCTTTCTTT.

This clone has more than one count but fewer than ten. This rearrangement joins TRBV19 to TRBJ1-5; D might be TRBD1 (6 bases). This CDR3 has 13 amino acids. V lost 5 bases and J lost 6, with 11 bases in between. Germline V gene sequence: CDR1 LNHDA, CDR2 SQIVND (reference sequence). The CDR3 region is CASSQGGAQPQHF. CDR3 nucleotides: TGTGCCAGTAGTCAAGGGGGGGCTCAGCCCCAGCATTTT. The entire variable domain, with the rest obtained from reference TRBV19 and TRBJ1-5, is as follows: DGGITQSPKYLFRKEGQNVTLSCEQNLNHDAMYWYRQDPGQGLRLIYYSQIVNDFQKGDIAEGYSVSREKKESFPLTVTSAQKNPTAFYLCASSQGGAQPQHFGDGTRLSIL.

The chain is built from TRBV9 and TRBJ2-2; TRBD1 is a possible D gene (5 bases). This CDR3 contains 16 residues. Germline values: CDR1 SGDLS, CDR2 YYNGEE. V was cut by 5 bases and J by 5 bases, with 19 bases left in between. The DNA of the CDR3 is TGTGCCAGCAGTCCAATTTTGGGGCGAAAGACCGGGGAGCTGTTTTTT. Encoded protein: CASSPILGRKTGELFF.

This rearrangement joins TRBV7-9 to TRBJ2-2; TRBD1 matches at 11 bases. The CDR3 is made up of 15 amino acids. From germline, CDR1 is SEHNR and CDR2 FQNEAQ (reference sequence). The trim removed 7 bases at V and 7 bases at J, leaving 8 bases unmatched. CDR3 amino acids: CASTRDRGDIGELFF. The CDR3 DNA reads as TGTGCCAGCACCCGGGACAGGGGGGATATCGGGGAGCTGTTTTTT.

The table lists this clone with a few counts. The J gene is TRBJ2-3, the V gene TRBV7-9; TRBD2 matches at 9 bases. This CDR3 has 19 amino acids. The junction had 12 bases not matched to a gene; V was cut back by 1 base and J by 1 base. The germline V gene encodes CDR1 SEHNR and CDR2 FQNEAQ (reference sequence). As DNA, the CDR3 is TGTGCCAGCAGCTTAGTATCCCTTCTTTTAGCGGGAGGCACAGATACGCAGTATTTT. This gives the protein CASSLVSLLLAGGTDTQYF.

This clone was recorded a few times. V gene TRBV19 combines with J gene TRBJ1-1; weak D call: TRBD1 (6 bases). This CDR3 is 15 amino acids long. Germline values: CDR1 LNHDA, CDR2 SQIVND (reference sequence). Trimming took off 0 bases at V and 1 base at J, with 9 bases between the two ends. The CDR3 region is CASSIDRTANTEAFF. Here the CDR3 DNA reads TGTGCCAGTAGTATAGACAGGACAGCGAACACTGAAGCTTTCTTT.

The chain couples TRBV30 to TRBJ2-3, with a weak D call TRBD2 (5 bases). V lost 0 bases, J lost 4 bases, and 8 bases lay in between. The CDR3 is 13 residues long. Germline loops: CDR1 GTSNPN, CDR2 SVGIG (reference sequence). CDR3 bases: TGTGCCTGGAGTGTACTAGGCTCAGATACGCAGTATTTT. It is translated as CAWSVLGSDTQYF. The variable domain in full, completed from reference TRBV30 and TRBJ2-3, reads SQTIHQWPATLVQPVGSPLSLECTVEGTSNPNLYWYRQAAGRGLQLLFYSVGIGQISSEVPQNLSASRPQDRQFILSSKKLLLSDSGFYLCAWSVLGSDTQYFGPGTRLTVL.

V is TRBV6-1 and J is TRBJ2-7; no definite D call. V was cut by 3 bases and J by 4 bases, with 10 bases left in between. The CDR3 runs 13 residues. Germline CDR1 is MNHNS and CDR2 is SASEGT. The CDR3 nucleotides read TGTGCCAGCAGTGAGCTACTCTCGTACGAGCAGTACTTC. Its protein is CASSELLSYEQYF.

The chain links TRBV27 to TRBJ2-3; D is unclear. The CDR3 is made up of 16 amino acids. Trimming took 4 bases from V and 4 from J, leaving 18 bases between them. In germline, CDR1 is MNHEY, CDR2 SMNVEV (reference sequence). In DNA form, the CDR3 reads TGTGCCAGCAGTTCTCCCTTAAGGAGCGCGCCAGATACGCAGTATTTT. Protein sequence: CASSSPLRSAPDTQYF.

Only a few counts were recorded for this clone. CDR3 nucleotide sequence: TGTGCCAGCAGCGACAGGGTAGATCAGCCCCAGCATTTT. This gives the protein CASSDRVDQPQHF. This chain links TRBV27 with TRBJ1-5, with 7 positions matching TRBD1. Trimming cost V 6 bases and J 5 bases; bases outside gene matches: 4. The CDR3 has 13 amino acids. Germline V gives CDR1 MNHEY, CDR2 SMNVEV (reference sequence).

The table lists this clone with a few counts. The J gene is TRBJ2-2, the V gene TRBV27; D gene unclear. The length of the CDR3 is 15 residues. CDR1 and CDR2 (germline): MNHEY, SMNVEV (reference sequence). V dropped 2 bases and J dropped 2 bases, with 9 bases sitting between them. CDR3 nucleotides: TGTGCCAGCAGTTTAACAGAAACCAACACCGGGGAGCTGTTTTTT. Its protein is CASSLTETNTGELFF.

The gene calls are TRBV7-9 and TRBJ2-7, with 14 bases fitting TRBD2. The CDR3 loop spans 16 amino acids. Germline CDR1 reads SEHNR; CDR2 reads FQNEAQ (reference sequence). V trimming: 5 bases; J trimming: 3 bases; junction bases outside the gene matches: 6. The CDR3 DNA reads as TGTGCCAGCAGCAAGGGACTAGCGGGAGACAGCTACGAGCAGTACTTC. Its translation is CASSKGLAGDSYEQYF.

The V and J genes are TRBV10-3 and TRBJ1-4; 9 bases line up with TRBD1. CDR3 length: 13 residues. Germline V gene sequence: CDR1 ENHRY, CDR2 SYGVKD. V dropped 8 bases and J dropped 8; count of bases not matched to a gene: 6. This chain's CDR3 is CAIARDRAEKLFF. In DNA, the CDR3 is TGTGCCATCGCCCGGGACAGGGCCGAAAAACTGTTTTTT.

This clone has only one observation. The chain is built from TRBV4-3 and TRBJ2-1; the match to TRBD1 covers 9 bases. The CDR3 extends over 15 amino acids. Germline V lookup: CDR1 LGHNA, CDR2 YSLEER. The V segment lost 1 base and the J segment 7 bases; nucleotides outside the gene matches: 5. In DNA form, the CDR3 reads TGCGCCAGCAGCCAAGTCCGGGACAGGGAAAATGAGCAGTTCTTC. Translating it yields CASSQVRDRENEQFF.

The chain has TRBV5-1 and TRBJ2-3; 8 bases are shared with TRBD1. The V segment lost 6 bases and the J segment 4 bases; nucleotides outside the gene matches: 10. CDR1 is SGHRS, CDR2 YFSETQ, per germline. The length of the CDR3 is 15 residues. This chain's CDR3 is CASTRGPPYADTQYF. The CDR3 nucleotides read TGCGCCAGCACCAGGGGGCCTCCCTACGCAGATACGCAGTATTTT.

This clone was counted once. This chain joins TRBV7-2 and TRBJ2-3, with TRBD2 identical over 9 bases. The junction had 9 bases not matched to a gene; V was cut back by 1 base and J by 4 bases. This CDR3 comprises 17 residues. CDR1 SGHTA and CDR2 FQGNSA come from the germline V gene. The CDR3 region has the DNA TGTGCCAGCAGCTTAGGCCCCCCAGCGGGGGGCGCAGATACGCAGTATTTT. Protein sequence: CASSLGPPAGGADTQYF.

This clone was observed once. This chain connects TRBV11-3 to TRBJ2-2; D might be TRBD2 (5 bases). The CDR3 runs 15 residues. Trimming removed 5 bases from V and 1 base from J, with 11 bases in between. The germline gives CDR1 SGHNT, CDR2 YENEEA. CDR3 sequence: CASSTSRGNTGELFF. As DNA, the CDR3 is TGTGCCAGCAGCACCTCACGGGGGAACACCGGGGAGCTGTTTTTT.

The chain joins TRBV19 to TRBJ1-3, with D possibly matching TRBD1 (5 bases). This CDR3 comprises 15 residues. CDR1 is LNHDA, CDR2 SQIVND, per germline (reference sequence). Trimming took off 7 bases at V and 4 bases at J, with 17 bases between the two ends. The CDR3 loop is CASNLGVSDGNTIYF. CDR3 nucleotides: TGTGCCAGTAATCTAGGGGTCTCGGACGGAAACACCATATATTTT.

The chain joins TRBV7-2 to TRBJ2-2; 7 bases align to TRBD2. The CDR3 loop spans 16 amino acids. CDR1 is SGHTA, CDR2 FQGNSA, per germline. V dropped 6 bases and J dropped 0; count of bases not matched to a gene: 7. The CDR3 spells CASSSRLAANTGELFF. CDR3 DNA: TGTGCCAGCAGTTCCCGACTAGCTGCGAACACCGGGGAGCTGTTTTTT.

About this clone: Within the sample, other DNA sequences also encode this same CDR3. Here the CDR3 reads CASSLGLAGTDTQYF. The CDR3 region has the DNA TGTGCCAGCAGCTTAGGACTAGCGGGCACAGATACGCAGTATTTT. The chain is built from TRBV7-9 and TRBJ2-3; 9 bases map to TRBD2. The ends lost 1 base at V and 1 base at J; junction bases unmatched: 0. The CDR3 consists of 15 residues. Germline CDR1 and CDR2: SEHNR and FQNEAQ (reference sequence).